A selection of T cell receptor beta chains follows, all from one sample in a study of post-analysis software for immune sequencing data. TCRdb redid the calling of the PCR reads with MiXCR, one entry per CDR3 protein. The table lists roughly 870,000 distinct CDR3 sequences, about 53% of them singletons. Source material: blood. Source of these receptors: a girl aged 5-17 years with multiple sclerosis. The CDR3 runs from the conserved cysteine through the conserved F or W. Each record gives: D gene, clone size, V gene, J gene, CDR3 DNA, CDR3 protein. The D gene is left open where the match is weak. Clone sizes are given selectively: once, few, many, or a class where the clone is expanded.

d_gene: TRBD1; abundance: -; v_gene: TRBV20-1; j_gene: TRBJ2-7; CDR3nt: TGCAGTGCTTATACTCCAGGGGGCCACGAGCAGTACTTC; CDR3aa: CSAYTPGGHEQYF
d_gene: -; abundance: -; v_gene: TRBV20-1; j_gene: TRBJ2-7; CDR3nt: TGCAGTGCTAGAGGATCTGGCGGGGACACCTACGAGCAGTACTTC; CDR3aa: CSARGSGGDTYEQYF
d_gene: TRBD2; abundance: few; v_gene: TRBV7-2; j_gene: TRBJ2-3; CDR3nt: TGTGCCAGCAGCTTAGTAGGTAGCGGGCAGGATACGCAGTATTTT; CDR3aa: CASSLVGSGQDTQYF
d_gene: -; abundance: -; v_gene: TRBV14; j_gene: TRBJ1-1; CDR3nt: TGTGCCAGCAGCGAAAGGAACGGGAACACTGAAGCTTTCTTT; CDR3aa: CASSERNGNTEAFF
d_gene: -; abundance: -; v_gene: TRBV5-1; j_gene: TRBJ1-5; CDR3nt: TGCGCCAGCAGCCCCACTTCGGGGGGCAATCAGCCCCAGCATTTT; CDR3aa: CASSPTSGGNQPQHF
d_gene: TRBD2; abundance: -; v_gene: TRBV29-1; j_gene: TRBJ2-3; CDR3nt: TGCAGCGTTGAAAATACCCTGCTAGGGGCGGGAGGAACAGATACGCAGTATTTT; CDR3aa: CSVENTLLGAGGTDTQYF
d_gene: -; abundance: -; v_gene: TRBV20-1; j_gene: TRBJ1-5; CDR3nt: TGCAGTGCTGCTGGGGTCGAAAATCAGCCCCAGCATTTT; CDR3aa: CSAAGVENQPQHF
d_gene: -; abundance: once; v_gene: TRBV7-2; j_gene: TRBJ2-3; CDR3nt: TGTGCCAGCAGCCTATCTAGCGGACAGGCGGCAGATACGCAGTATTTT; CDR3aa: CASSLSSGQAADTQYF
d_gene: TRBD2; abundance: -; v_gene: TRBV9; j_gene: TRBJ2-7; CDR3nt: TGTGCCAGCAGCGTTTCTAGCGGGAGGATTACGGGGGAGCAGTACTTC; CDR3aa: CASSVSSGRITGEQYF
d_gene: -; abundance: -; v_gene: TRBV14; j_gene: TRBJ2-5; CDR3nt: TGTGCCAGCAGCCAAGCTGGAGATACAGTCAATGAGCAGTACTTC; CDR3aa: CASSQAGDTVNEQYF
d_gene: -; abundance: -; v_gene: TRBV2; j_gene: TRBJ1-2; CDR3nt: TGTGCCAGCCAGGACAGTAACTATGGCTACACCTTC; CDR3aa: CASQDSNYGYTF
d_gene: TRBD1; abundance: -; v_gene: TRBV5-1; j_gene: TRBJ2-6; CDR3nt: TGCGCCAGCAGCACCGGACAGGGGTCCAACGTCCTGACTTTC; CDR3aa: CASSTGQGSNVLTF
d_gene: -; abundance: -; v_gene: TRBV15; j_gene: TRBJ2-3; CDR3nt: TGTGCCACCGGCAGAGATCTAGCAGCGGATACGCAGTATTTT; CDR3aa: CATGRDLAADTQYF
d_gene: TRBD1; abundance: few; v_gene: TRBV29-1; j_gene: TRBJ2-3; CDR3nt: TGCAGCGCTGGACAGGGGAGTGTCTTTGGAGATACGCAGTATTTT; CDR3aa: CSAGQGSVFGDTQYF
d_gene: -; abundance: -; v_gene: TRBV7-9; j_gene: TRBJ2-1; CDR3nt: TGTGCCAGCAGCCACCCTATCGGTAAGGGCAGGGCTAGCTACAATGAGCAGTTCTTC; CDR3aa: CASSHPIGKGRASYNEQFF
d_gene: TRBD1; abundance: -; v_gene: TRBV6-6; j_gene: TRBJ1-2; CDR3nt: TGTGCCAGCAGTTTTCCCGGGACAGGGAACCCGATCTATGGCTACACCTTC; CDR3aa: CASSFPGTGNPIYGYTF
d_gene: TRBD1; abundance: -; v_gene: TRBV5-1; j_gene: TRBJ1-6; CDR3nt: TGCGCCAGCAGCCGGGGAACAGGGGCGAATTCACCCCTCCACTTT; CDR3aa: CASSRGTGANSPLHF
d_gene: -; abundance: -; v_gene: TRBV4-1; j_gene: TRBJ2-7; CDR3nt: TGCGCCAGCAGCCAACCACAGGGAACGGGCGAGCAGTACTTC; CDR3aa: CASSQPQGTGEQYF
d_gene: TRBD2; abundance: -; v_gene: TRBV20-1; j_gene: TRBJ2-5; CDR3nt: TGCAGTGCTAGATCGGCGGGAGGGATTCAAGAGACCCAGTACTTC; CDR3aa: CSARSAGGIQETQYF
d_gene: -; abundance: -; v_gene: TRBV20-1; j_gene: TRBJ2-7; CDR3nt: TGCAGTGCTAGGAACAGCTTTTCCTACGAGCAGTACTTC; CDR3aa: CSARNSFSYEQYF
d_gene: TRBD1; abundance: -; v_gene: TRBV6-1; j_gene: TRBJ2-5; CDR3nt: TGTGCCAGCAGGAGAGACAGGGACGAAGAGACCCAGTACTTC; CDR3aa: CASRRDRDEETQYF
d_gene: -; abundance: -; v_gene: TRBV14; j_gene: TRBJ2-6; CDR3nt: TGTGCCAGCAGCACGGGGATGGAGGGGTCCGGGGCCAACGTCCTGACTTTC; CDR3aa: CASSTGMEGSGANVLTF
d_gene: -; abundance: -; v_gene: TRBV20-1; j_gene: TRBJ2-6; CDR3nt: TGCAGTGCTAGAGCACTCTCTGGGGCCAACGTCCTGACTTTC; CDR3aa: CSARALSGANVLTF
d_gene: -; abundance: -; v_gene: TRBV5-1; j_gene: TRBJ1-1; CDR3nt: TGCGCCAGCAGCTTGGATGGGAACCTGAACACTGAAGCTTTCTTT; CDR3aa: CASSLDGNLNTEAFF
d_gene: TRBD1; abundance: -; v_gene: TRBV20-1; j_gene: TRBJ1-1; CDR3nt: TGCAGTGCGGCGACAGGGGGCGCGGAGACTGAAGCTTTCTTT; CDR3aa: CSAATGGAETEAFF
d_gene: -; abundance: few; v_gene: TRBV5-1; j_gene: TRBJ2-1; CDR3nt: TGCGCCAGCAGCGAGGAAAGGGGGGGCCACAATGAGCAGTTCTTC; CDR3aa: CASSEERGGHNEQFF
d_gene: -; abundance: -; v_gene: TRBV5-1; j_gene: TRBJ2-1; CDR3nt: TGCGCCAGCAGCTTGGATTCGGTTTTCACCTACAATGAGCAGTTCTTC; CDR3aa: CASSLDSVFTYNEQFF
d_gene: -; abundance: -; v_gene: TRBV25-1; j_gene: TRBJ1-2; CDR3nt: TGTGCCAGTCAGGGGTTGGATGGCTACACCTTC; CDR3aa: CASQGLDGYTF
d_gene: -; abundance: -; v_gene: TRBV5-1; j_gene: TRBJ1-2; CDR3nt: TGCGCCAGCAGCTTGGAGGGGCGCGGTTTCTATGGCTACACCTTC; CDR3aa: CASSLEGRGFYGYTF
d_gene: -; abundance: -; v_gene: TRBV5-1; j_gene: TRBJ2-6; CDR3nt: TGCGCCAGCAGCTTTAACTCGGAACTCCTTTCCTCTGGGGCCAACGTCCTGACTTTC; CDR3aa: CASSFNSELLSSGANVLTF
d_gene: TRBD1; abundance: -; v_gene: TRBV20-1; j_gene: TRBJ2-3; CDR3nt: TGCAGTGCTAGTAAGGGGACAGCCACAGATACGCAGTATTTT; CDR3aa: CSASKGTATDTQYF
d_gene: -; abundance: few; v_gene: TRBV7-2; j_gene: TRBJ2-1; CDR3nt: TGTGCCAGCAGCTCGATAGAAGGGGACCCCTCGTACAATGAGCAGTTCTTC; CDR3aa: CASSSIEGDPSYNEQFF
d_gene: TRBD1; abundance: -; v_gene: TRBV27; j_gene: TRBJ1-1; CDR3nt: TGTGCCAGCAGTACCAACCCGGGACAGCAGAACACTGAAGCTTTCTTT; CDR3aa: CASSTNPGQQNTEAFF